The entry below gives a single TCR beta chain sequence along with its context. This sample was included in a study of blood T cell repertoires in COVID-19. Study-wide background: Samples of COVID-19 (acute and convalescent) were obtained from the United States, Italy and Spain. PBMCs, B-cell-depleted T cells, or T cells were the source of the cDNA or gDNA that made up the material.

Authors' data handling: How many nucleated cells were present was estimated from reference gene primer amplification. TCRdb's copy holds only in-frame clones and misses some; the assay was immunoSEQ multiplex PCR. V, J and clone size are taken as reported in that table, and D and trimming were inferred from the DNA itself. The table lists 150,000 to 200,000 clones, 80% to 90% of them singletons, with around 9% in the top ten. The trim removed 0 bases at V and 1 base at J, leaving 4 bases unmatched. The CDR3 sequence is 18 residues long. Germline CDR1 and CDR2: SGDLS and YYNGEE. The clonotype was recovered from a man aged 50 or older with active or convalescent COVID-19. This chain joins TRBV9 and TRBJ2-5; 15 positions match TRBD2. Sequencing was done on a sample of peripheral blood. The CDR3 region is CASSVVGTSGGTQETQYF. The CDR3 DNA is TGTGCCAGCAGCGTAGTAGGGACTAGCGGGGGGACCCAAGAGACCCAGTACTTC.